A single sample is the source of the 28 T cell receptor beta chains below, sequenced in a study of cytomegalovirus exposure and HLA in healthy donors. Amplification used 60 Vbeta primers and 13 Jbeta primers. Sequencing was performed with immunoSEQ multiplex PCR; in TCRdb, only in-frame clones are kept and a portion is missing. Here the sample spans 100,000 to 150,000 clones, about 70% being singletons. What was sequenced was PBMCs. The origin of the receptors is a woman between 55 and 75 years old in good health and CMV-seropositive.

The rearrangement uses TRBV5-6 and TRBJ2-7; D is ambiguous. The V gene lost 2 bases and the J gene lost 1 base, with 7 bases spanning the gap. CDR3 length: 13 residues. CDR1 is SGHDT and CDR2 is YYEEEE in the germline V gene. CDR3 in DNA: TGTGCCAGCAGCTTACTTAATTCCTACGAGCAGTACTTC. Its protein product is CASSLLNSYEQYF.

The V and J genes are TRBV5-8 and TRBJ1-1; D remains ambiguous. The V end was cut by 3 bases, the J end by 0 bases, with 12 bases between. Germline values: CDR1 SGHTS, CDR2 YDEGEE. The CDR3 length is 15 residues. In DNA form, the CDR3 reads TGTGCCAGCAGCTCGGTAGTGTTTATGAACACTGAAGCTTTCTTT. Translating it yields CASSSVVFMNTEAFF.

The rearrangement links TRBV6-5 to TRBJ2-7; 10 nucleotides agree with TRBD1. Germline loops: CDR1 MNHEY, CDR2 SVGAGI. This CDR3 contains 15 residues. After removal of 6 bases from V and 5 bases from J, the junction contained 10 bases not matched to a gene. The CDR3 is CASSPTGGLGHEQYF. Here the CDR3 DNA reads TGTGCCAGCAGCCCGACAGGGGGCCTCGGGCACGAGCAGTACTTC.

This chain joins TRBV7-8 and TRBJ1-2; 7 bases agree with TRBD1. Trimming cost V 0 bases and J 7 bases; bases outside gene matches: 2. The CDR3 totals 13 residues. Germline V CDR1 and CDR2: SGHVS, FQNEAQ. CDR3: CASSLATGVGYTF. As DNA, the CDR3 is TGTGCCAGCAGCTTAGCCACAGGGGTTGGCTACACCTTC. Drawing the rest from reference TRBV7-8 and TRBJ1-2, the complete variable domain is GAGVSQSPRYKVAKRGQDVALRCDPISGHVSLFWYQQALGQGPEFLTYFQNEAQLDKSGLPSDRFFAERPEGSVSTLKIQRTQQEDSAVYLCASSLATGVGYTFGSGTRLTVV.

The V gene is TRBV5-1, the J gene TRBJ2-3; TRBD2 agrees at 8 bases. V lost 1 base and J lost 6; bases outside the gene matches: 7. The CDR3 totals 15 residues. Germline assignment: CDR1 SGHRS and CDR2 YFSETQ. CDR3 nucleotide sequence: TGCGCCAGCAGCTTGCGTCTAGCGGGCTCGGATACGCAGTATTTT. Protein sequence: CASSLRLAGSDTQYF.

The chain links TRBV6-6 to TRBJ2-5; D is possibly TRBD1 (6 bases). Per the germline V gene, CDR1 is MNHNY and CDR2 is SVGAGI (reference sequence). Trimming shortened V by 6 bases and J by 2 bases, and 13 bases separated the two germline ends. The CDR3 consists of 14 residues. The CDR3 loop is CASRDWTAQETQYF. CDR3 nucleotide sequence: TGTGCCAGCAGAGATTGGACAGCTCAAGAGACCCAGTACTTC.

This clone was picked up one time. CDR3 sequence (DNA): TGTGCCAGCAGCCCGGGACAGGGATATGAGCAGTTCTTC. Translating it yields CASSPGQGYEQFF. The chain is built from TRBV27 and TRBJ2-1, with 9 bases identical to TRBD1. Germline CDR1 reads MNHEY; CDR2 reads SMNVEV (reference sequence). The junction had 5 bases not matched to a gene; V was cut back by 6 bases and J by 8 bases. The CDR3 covers 13 residues.

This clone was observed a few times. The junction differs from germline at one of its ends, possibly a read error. Written as DNA, the CDR3 is TGCAGCGTTGGGGAGGGACAGGGGCCGAAGCTCTTC. Translation: CSVGEGQGPKLF. The V and J genes are TRBV29-1 and TRBJ2-1, with 10 nucleotides matching TRBD1. This CDR3 has 12 amino acids. Germline values: CDR1 SQVTM, CDR2 ANQGSEA.

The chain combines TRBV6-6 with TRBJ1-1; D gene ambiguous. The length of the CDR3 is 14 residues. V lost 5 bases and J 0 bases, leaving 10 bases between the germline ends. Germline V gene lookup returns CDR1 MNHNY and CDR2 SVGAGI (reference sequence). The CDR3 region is CASSDRLMNTEAFF. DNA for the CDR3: TGTGCCAGCAGTGACCGACTGATGAACACTGAAGCTTTCTTT.

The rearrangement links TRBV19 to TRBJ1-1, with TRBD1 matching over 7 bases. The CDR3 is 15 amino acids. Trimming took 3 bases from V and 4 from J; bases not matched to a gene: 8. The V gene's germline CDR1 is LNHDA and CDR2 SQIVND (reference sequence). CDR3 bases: TGTGCCAGTAGTATGCGTCCGGGACAGTTCACTGAAGCTTTCTTT. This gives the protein CASSMRPGQFTEAFF. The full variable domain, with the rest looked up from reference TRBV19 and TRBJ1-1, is DGGITQSPKYLFRKEGQNVTLSCEQNLNHDAMYWYRQDPGQGLRLIYYSQIVNDFQKGDIAEGYSVSREKKESFPLTVTSAQKNPTAFYLCASSMRPGQFTEAFFGQGTRLTVV.

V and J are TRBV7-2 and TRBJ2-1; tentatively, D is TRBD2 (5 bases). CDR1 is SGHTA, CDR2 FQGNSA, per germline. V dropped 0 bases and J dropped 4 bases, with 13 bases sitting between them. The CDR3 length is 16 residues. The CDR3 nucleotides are TGTGCCAGCAGCTTAGCGGCGGGCCGCAAGTACAATGAGCAGTTCTTC. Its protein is CASSLAAGRKYNEQFF. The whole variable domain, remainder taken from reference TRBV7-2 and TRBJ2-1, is GAGVSQSPSNKVTEKGKDVELRCDPISGHTALYWYRQSLGQGLEFLIYFQGNSAPDKSGLPSDRFSAERTGGSVSTLTIQRTQQEDSAVYLCASSLAAGRKYNEQFFGPGTRLTVL.

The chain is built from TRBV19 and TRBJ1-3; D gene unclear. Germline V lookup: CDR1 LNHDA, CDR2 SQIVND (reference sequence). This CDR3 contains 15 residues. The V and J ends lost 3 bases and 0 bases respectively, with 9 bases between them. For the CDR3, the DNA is TGTGCCAGTAGTATGGTACTCCTCTCTGGAAACACCATATATTTT. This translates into CASSMVLLSGNTIYF.

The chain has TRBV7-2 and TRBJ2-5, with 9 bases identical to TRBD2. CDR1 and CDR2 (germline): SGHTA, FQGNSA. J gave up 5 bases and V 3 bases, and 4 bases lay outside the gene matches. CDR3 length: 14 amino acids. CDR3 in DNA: TGTGCCAGCAGCTTGCGCGGGGGGGCGGAGACCCAGTACTTC. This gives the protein CASSLRGGAETQYF. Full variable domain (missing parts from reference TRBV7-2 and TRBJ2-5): GAGVSQSPSNKVTEKGKDVELRCDPISGHTALYWYRQSLGQGLEFLIYFQGNSAPDKSGLPSDRFSAERTGGSVSTLTIQRTQQEDSAVYLCASSLRGGAETQYFGPGTRLLVL.

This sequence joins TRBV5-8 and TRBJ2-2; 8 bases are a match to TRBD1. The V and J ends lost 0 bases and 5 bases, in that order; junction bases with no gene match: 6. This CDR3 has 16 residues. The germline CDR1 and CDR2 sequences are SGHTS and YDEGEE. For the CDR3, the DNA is TGTGCCAGCAGCTTGGGGAGGACAGGGAGGACCGGGGAGCTGTTTTTT. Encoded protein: CASSLGRTGRTGELFF.

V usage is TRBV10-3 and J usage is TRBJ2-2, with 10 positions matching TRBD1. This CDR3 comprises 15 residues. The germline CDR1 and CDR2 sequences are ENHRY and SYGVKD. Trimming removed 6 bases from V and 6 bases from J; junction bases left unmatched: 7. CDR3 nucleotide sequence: TGTGCCATCAGGGGGACAGGGGTATTCCCCGGGGAGCTGTTTTTT. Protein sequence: CAIRGTGVFPGELFF.

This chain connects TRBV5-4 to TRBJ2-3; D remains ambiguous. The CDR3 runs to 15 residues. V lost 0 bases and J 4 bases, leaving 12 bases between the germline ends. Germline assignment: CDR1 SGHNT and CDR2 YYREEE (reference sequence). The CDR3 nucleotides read TGTGCCAGCAGCTTGGATCAGTCGGCGGCAGATACGCAGTATTTT. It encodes CASSLDQSAADTQYF. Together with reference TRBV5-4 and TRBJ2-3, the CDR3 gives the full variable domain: ETGVTQSPTHLIKTRGQQVTLRCSSQSGHNTVSWYQQALGQGPQFIFQYYREEENGRGNFPPRFSGLQFPNYSSELNVNALELDDSALYLCASSLDQSAADTQYFGPGTRLTVL.

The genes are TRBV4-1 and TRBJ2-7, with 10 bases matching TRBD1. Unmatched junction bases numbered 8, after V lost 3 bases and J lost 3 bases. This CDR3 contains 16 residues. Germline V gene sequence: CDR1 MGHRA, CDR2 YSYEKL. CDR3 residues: CASSHAGTGVFYEQYF. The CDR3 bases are TGCGCCAGCAGCCATGCCGGGACAGGGGTTTTCTACGAGCAGTACTTC.

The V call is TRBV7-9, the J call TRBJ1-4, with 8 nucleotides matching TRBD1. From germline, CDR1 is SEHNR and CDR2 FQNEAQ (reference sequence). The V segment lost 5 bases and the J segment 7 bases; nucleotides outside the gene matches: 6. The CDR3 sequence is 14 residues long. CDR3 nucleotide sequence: TGTGCCAGCAGCCCGGGACAGGAATTTGAAAAACTGTTTTTT. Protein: CASSPGQEFEKLFF.

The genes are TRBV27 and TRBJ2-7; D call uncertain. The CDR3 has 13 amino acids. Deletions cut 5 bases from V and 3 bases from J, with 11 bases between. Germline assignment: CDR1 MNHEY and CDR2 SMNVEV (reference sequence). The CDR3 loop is CASSGRSLYEQYF. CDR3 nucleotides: TGTGCCAGCAGTGGCAGGTCGCTCTACGAGCAGTACTTC.

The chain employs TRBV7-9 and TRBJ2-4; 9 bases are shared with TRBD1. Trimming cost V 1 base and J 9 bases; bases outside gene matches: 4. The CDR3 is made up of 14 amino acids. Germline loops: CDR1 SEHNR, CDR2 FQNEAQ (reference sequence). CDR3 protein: CASSLEQGASIQYF. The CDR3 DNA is TGTGCCAGCAGCTTAGAACAGGGGGCAAGCATTCAGTACTTC.

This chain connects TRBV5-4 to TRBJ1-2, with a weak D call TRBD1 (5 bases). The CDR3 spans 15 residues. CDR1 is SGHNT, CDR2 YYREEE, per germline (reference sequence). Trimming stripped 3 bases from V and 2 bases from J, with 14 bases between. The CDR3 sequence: CASSSWRAGNYGYTF. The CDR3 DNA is TGTGCCAGCAGCTCCTGGAGGGCAGGGAACTATGGCTACACCTTC.

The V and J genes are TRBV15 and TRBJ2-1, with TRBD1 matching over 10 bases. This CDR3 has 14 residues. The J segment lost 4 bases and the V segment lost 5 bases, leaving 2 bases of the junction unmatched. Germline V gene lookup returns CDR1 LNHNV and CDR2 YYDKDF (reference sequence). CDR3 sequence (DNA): TGTGCCACCAGCTTGGGACAGGGGTACAATGAGCAGTTCTTC. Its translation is CATSLGQGYNEQFF.

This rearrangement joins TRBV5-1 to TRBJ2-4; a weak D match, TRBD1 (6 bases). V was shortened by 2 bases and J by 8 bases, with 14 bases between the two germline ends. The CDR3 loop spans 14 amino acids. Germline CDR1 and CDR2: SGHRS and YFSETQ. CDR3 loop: CASSLGGESDIQYF. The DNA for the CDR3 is TGCGCCAGCAGCTTAGGGGGAGAGAGTGACATTCAGTACTTC.

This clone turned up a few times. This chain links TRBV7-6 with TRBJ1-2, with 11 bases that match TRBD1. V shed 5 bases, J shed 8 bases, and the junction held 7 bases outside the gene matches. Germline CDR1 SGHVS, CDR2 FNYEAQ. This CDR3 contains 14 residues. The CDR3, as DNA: TGTGCCAGCAGCCCCCGGACAGGGGGCGGCGGCTACACCTTC. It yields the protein CASSPRTGGGGYTF.

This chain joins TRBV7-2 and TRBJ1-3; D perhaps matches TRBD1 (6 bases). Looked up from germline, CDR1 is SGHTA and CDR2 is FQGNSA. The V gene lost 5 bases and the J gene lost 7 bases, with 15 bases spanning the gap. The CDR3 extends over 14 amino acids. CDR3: CASSPQRDTNTIYF. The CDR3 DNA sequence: TGTGCCAGCAGCCCCCAACGGGACACTAACACCATATATTTT.

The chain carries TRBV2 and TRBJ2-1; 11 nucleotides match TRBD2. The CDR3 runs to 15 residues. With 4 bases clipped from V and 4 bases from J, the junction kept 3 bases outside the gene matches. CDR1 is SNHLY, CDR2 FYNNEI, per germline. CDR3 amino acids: CASSATSGGYNEQFF. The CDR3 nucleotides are TGTGCCAGCAGTGCTACTAGCGGGGGTTACAATGAGCAGTTCTTC.

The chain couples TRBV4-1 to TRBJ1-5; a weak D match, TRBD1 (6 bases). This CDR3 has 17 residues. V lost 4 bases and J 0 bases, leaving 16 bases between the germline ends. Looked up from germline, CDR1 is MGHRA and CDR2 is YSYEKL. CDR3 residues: CASSPHRAGVSNQPQHF. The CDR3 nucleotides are TGCGCCAGCAGCCCCCATCGGGCAGGGGTTAGCAATCAGCCCCAGCATTTT.

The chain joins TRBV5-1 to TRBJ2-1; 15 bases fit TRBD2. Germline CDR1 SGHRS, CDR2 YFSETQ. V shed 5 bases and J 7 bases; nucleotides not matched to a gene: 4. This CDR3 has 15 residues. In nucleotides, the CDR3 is TGCGCCAGCAGAACCGGGACTAGCGGGGGGAATGAGCAGTTCTTC. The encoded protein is CASRTGTSGGNEQFF.